Below, 2 T cell receptor beta chains from the same sample are listed, as sequenced in a study of blood T cell repertoires in COVID-19. Generated by immunoSEQ multiplex PCR, the TCRdb table keeps only in-frame clones and is missing some. Of fewer than 300,000 clones in the sample, around 89% were seen once. Sequenced material: PBMCs or T cells enriched from blood (not recorded which). Receptor source: a man in his forties who had recovered from COVID-19.

The chain joins TRBV27 to TRBJ2-2; possible D gene TRBD2, 6 bases. With 6 bases removed from V and 3 bases from J, the gap between germline ends came to 17 bases. Looked up from germline, CDR1 is MNHEY and CDR2 is SMNVEV (reference sequence). The CDR3 is made up of 16 amino acids. As DNA, the CDR3 is TGTGCCAGCAGGCCCGAGGGCGCGGGGCACACCGGGGAGCTGTTTTTT. This gives the protein CASRPEGAGHTGELFF.

The rearrangement links TRBV18 to TRBJ1-4; D perhaps matches TRBD1 (6 bases). The V gene's germline CDR1 is KGHSH and CDR2 LQKENI. Trimming stripped 3 bases from V and 4 bases from J, with 9 bases between. This CDR3 is built from 14 residues. This CDR3 reads CASSPAGDNEKLFF. CDR3 nucleotide sequence: TGTGCCAGCTCACCTGCAGGGGATAATGAAAAACTGTTTTTT.